A single TCR beta chain is shown here with its context. Its specificity is not known. An end of the junction does not agree with germline; a read error may underlie this. TCRdb redid the calling of the reads with MiXCR, one entry per CDR3 protein. The repertoire holds roughly 920,000 distinct CDR3 sequences, with more than 25% as singletons. The CDR3 has 18 residues. Germline assignment: CDR1 SGHTA and CDR2 FQGNSA. The sample comes from a study of T cell repertoires in cytomegalovirus infection. The wider study: CMV epitopes, recently identified HLA-C-restricted and well-studied HLA-B-restricted, were used. CMV infection plus the matching HLA type was flagged by public TCR beta signatures. Study results and caveats: Frequencies of public TCR beta families were cumulated, and this identified carriers of CMV plus the relevant HLA. HLA-C-restricted CMV-specific TCR beta clonotypes prevailed in the ex vivo response.

The V call is TRBV7-2, the J call TRBJ2-3; TRBD2 matches at 11 bases. The sequences come from cultured CD8+ T cells from PBMCs, collected from culture after CMV antigen stimulation. This sequence was found in a human donor in good health (CMV status not recorded). Some clones in this sample may be carry-over from other donors' samples. CDR3 nucleotides: TGTGCCAGCAGCTCCAGGCTGCTAGCGGGGGGCCACACAGATACGCGGTATTTT. Its protein product is CASSSRLLAGGHTDTRYF.